This T cell receptor (beta chain) was identified during a study of T cell clonotyping in hematopoietic cell transplantation. This clone is medium-sized (0.01 to 0.1%) within its sample. Some clones are missing from TCRdb's copy, which holds only in-frame ones; the method was immunoSEQ multiplex PCR. The repertoire holds about 18,000 clones, with around 80% as singletons. V gave up 5 bases and J gave up 3 bases, with 4 bases separating them. CDR3 length: 11 residues. CDR1 is SGHTA, CDR2 FQGNSA, per germline. The receptor was isolated from a man aged 55-75 years in good health. Some clones in this sample may be carry-over from other donors' samples. J is TRBJ2-5 and V is TRBV7-2, with D hard to call. Sequencing was carried out using peripheral blood mononuclear cells. As DNA, the CDR3 is TGTGCCAGCAGCGTAGAAGAGACCCAGTACTTC. Its translation is CASSVEETQYF.